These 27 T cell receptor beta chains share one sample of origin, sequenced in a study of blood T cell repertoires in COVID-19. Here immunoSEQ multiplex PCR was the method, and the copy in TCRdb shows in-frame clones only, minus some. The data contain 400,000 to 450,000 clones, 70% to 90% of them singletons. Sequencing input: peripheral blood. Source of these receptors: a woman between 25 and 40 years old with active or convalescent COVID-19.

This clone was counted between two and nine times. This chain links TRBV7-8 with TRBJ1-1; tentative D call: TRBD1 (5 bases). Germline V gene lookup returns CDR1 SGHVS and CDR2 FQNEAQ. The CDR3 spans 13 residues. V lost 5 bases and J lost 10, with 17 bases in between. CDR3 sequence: CASSPAQGRRAFF. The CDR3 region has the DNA TGTGCCAGCAGCCCAGCGCAGGGAAGGAGAGCTTTCTTT. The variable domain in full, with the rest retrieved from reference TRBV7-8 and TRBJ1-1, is GAGVSQSPRYKVAKRGQDVALRCDPISGHVSLFWYQQALGQGPEFLTYFQNEAQLDKSGLPSDRFFAERPEGSVSTLKIQRTQQEDSAVYLCASSPAQGRRAFFGQGTRLTVV.

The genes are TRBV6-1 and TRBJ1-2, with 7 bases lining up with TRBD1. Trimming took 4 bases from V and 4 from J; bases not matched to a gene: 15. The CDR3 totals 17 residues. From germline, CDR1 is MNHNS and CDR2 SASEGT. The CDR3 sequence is CASSVTPNAGTAYGYTF. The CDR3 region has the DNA TGTGCCAGCAGTGTTACCCCCAACGCCGGGACAGCCTATGGCTACACCTTC.

The CDR3 region has the DNA TGTGCCTGGGCCGAAGGGGGACCCCTCCACTTT. Translated, it gives CAWAEGGPLHF. The rearrangement uses TRBV30 and TRBJ1-6; a possible D gene is TRBD1 (6 bases). The germline V gene encodes CDR1 GTSNPN and CDR2 SVGIG (reference sequence). This CDR3 has 11 amino acids. V dropped 5 bases and J dropped 12 bases, with 11 bases sitting between them. Variable domain in full (rest from reference TRBV30 and TRBJ1-6): SQTIHQWPATLVQPVGSPLSLECTVEGTSNPNLYWYRQAAGRGLQLLFYSVGIGQISSEVPQNLSASRPQDRQFILSSKKLLLSDSGFYLCAWAEGGPLHFGNGTRLTVT.

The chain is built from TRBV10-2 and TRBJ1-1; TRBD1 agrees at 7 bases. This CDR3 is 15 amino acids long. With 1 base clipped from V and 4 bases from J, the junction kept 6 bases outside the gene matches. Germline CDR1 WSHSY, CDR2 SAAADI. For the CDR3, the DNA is TGCGCCAGCAGTGAGTTACACAGGGGAGGCACTGAAGCTTTCTTT. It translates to CASSELHRGGTEAFF.

The CDR3 spells CASSIGGRSSGNTIYF. The CDR3 DNA reads as TGTGCCAGTAGTATCGGAGGACGGAGCTCTGGAAACACCATATATTTT. The chain uses TRBV19 and TRBJ1-3, with D uncertain. This CDR3 is 16 amino acids long. Per the germline V gene, CDR1 is LNHDA and CDR2 is SQIVND (reference sequence). The V gene lost 3 bases and the J gene lost 0 bases, with 12 bases spanning the gap.

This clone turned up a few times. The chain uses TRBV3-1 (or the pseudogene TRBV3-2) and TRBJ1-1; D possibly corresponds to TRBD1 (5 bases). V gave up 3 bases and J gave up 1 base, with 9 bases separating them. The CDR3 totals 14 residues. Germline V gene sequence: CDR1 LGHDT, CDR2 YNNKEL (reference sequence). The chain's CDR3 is CASSHLTGNTEAFF. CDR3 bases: TGTGCCAGCAGCCACCTTACAGGGAACACTGAAGCTTTCTTT.

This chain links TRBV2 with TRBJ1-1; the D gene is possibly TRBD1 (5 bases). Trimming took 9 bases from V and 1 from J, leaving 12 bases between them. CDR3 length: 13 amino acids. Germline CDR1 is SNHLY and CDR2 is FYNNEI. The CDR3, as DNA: TGTGCCAGTAGGACCGGGGGGAACACTGAAGCTTTCTTT. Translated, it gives CASRTGGNTEAFF.

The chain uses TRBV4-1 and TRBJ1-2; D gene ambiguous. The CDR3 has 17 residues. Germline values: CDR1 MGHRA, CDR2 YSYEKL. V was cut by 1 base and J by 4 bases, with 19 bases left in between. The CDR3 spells CASSQVEGQSVGYGYTF. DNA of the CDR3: TGCGCCAGCAGCCAAGTGGAGGGTCAGAGCGTGGGCTATGGCTACACCTTC.

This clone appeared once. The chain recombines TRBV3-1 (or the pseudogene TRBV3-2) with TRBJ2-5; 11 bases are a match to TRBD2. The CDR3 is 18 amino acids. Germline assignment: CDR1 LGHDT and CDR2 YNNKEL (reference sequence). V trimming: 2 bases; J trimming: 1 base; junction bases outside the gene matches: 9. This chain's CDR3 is CASSQPLLAGGPQETQYF. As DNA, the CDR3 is TGTGCCAGCAGCCAACCCCTATTAGCGGGGGGGCCCCAAGAGACCCAGTACTTC.

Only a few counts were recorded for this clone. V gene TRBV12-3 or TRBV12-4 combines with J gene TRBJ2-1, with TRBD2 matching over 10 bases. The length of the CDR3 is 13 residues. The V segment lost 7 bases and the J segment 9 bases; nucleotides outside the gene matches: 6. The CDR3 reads CASTLAGVGEQFF. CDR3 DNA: TGTGCCAGCACCCTAGCGGGAGTTGGTGAGCAGTTCTTC.

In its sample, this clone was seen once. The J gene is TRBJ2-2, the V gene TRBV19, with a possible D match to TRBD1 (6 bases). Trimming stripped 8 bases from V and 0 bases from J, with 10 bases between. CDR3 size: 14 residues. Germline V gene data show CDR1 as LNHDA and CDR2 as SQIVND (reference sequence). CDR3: CASARGTNTGELFF. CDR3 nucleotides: TGTGCCAGTGCCAGGGGAACGAACACCGGGGAGCTGTTTTTT.

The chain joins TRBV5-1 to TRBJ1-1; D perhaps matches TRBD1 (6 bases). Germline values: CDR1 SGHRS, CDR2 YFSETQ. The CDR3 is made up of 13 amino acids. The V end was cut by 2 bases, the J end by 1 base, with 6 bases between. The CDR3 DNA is TGCGCCAGCAGCTTCAGGGGGAACACTGAAGCTTTCTTT. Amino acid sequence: CASSFRGNTEAFF.

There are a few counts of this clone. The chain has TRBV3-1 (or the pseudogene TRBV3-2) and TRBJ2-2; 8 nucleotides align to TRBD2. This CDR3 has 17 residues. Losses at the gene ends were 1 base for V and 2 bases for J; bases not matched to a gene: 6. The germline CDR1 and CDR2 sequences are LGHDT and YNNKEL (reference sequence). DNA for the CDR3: TGTGCCAGCAGCCAAGGGTCCGGGGGGGCCAACACCGGGGAGCTGTTTTTT. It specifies CASSQGSGGANTGELFF.

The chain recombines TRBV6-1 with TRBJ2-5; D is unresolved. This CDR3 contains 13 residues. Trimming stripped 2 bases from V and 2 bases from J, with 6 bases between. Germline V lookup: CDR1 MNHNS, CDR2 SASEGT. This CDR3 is CASSEWQQETQYF. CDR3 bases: TGTGCCAGCAGTGAATGGCAGCAAGAGACCCAGTACTTC.

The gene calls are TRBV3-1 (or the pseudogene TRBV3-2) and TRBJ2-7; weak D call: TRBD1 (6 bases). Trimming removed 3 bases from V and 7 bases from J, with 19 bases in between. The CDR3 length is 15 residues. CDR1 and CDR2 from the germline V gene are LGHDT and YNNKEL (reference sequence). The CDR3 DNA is TGTGCCAGCAGCCACCGGACAGACCTTTTGTGGGAGCAGTACTTC. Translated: CASSHRTDLLWEQYF.

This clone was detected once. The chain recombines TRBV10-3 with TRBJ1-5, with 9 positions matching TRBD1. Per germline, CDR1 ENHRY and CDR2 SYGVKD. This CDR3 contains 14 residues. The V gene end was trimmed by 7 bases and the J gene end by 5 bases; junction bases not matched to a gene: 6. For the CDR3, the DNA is TGTGCCATCAAACCGGGACAGGGAGATCAGCCCCAGCATTTT. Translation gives CAIKPGQGDQPQHF.

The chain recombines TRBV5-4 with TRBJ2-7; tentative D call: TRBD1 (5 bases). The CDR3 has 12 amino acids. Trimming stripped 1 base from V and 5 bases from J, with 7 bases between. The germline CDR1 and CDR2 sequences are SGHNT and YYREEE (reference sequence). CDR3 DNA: TGTGCCAGCAGCTTGCAGGGCCACGAGCAGTACTTC. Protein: CASSLQGHEQYF.

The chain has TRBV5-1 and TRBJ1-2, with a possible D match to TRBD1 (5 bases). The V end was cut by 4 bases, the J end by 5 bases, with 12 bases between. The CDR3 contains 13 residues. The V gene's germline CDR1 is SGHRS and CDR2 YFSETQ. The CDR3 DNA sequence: TGCGCCAGCAGCCCTCCAGGGACTTATGGCTACACCTTC. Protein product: CASSPPGTYGYTF. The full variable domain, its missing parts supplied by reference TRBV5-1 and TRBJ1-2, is KAGVTQTPRYLIKTRGQQVTLSCSPISGHRSVSWYQQTPGQGLQFLFEYFSETQRNKGNFPGRFSGRQFSNSRSEMNVSTLELGDSALYLCASSPPGTYGYTFGSGTRLTVV.

The CDR3 region is CASSPTAQGQGTGELFF. Written as DNA, the CDR3 is TGTGCCAGCAGCCCCACGGCCCAAGGACAGGGTACCGGGGAGCTGTTTTTT. V is TRBV9 and J is TRBJ2-2; 8 bases are a match to TRBD1. V trimming: 4 bases; J trimming: 5 bases; junction bases outside the gene matches: 13. The germline CDR1 and CDR2 sequences are SGDLS and YYNGEE. The CDR3 consists of 17 residues.

CDR3 amino acids: CASNLSGGNQPQHF. The CDR3 DNA reads TGTGCCAGCAACCTCTCAGGGGGCAATCAGCCCCAGCATTTT. The chain combines TRBV6-5 with TRBJ1-5; TRBD1 is a possible D gene (6 bases). The CDR3 spans 14 residues. Germline loops: CDR1 MNHEY, CDR2 SVGAGI. The V end lost 7 bases, the J end lost 2 bases, and 12 bases lay between the germline ends.

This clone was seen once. The CDR3 reads CASSSSTGQHYEQYF. In DNA, the CDR3 is TGTGCCAGCAGCTCCTCGACAGGGCAGCACTACGAGCAGTACTTC. The J gene is TRBJ2-7, the V gene TRBV5-8; TRBD1 matches at 7 bases. V trimming: 3 bases; J trimming: 3 bases; junction bases outside the gene matches: 9. This CDR3 has 15 amino acids. The germline V gene encodes CDR1 SGHTS and CDR2 YDEGEE. The variable domain in full, with the rest retrieved from reference TRBV5-8 and TRBJ2-7, is EAGVTQSPTHLIKTRGQQATLRCSPISGHTSVYWYQQALGLGLQFLLWYDEGEERNRGNFPPRFSGRQFPNYSSELNVNALELEDSALYLCASSSSTGQHYEQYFGPGTRLTVT.

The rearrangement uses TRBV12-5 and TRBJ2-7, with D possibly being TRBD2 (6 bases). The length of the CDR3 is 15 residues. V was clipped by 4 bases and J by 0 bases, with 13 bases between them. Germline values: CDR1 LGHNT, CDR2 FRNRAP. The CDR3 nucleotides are TGTGCTAGTGGTTCCGGGGGTGGCGGCTCCTACGAGCAGTACTTC. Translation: CASGSGGGGSYEQYF.

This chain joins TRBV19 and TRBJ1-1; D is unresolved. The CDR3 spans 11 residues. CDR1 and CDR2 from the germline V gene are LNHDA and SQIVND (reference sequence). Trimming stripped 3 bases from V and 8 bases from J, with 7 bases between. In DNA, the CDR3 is TGTGCCAGTAGTATCGGGAGGGAAGCTTTCTTT. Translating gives CASSIGREAFF.

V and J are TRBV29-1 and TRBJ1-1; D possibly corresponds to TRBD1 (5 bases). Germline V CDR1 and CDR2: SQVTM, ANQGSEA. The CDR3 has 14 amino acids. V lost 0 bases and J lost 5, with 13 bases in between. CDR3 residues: CSVEDSGLGTEAFF. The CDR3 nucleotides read TGCAGCGTTGAAGATTCAGGGTTAGGAACTGAAGCTTTCTTT.

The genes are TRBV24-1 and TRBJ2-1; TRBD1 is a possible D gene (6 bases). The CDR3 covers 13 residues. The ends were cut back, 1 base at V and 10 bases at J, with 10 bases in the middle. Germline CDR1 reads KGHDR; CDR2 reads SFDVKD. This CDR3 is CATSDFRTEEQFF. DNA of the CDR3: TGTGCCACCAGTGATTTTCGGACAGAGGAGCAGTTCTTC.

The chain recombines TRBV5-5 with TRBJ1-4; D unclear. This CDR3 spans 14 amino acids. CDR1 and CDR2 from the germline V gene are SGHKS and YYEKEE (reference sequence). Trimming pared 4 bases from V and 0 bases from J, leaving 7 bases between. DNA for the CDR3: TGTGCCAGCAGCATAGATGCAACTAATGAAAAACTGTTTTTT. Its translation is CASSIDATNEKLFF.

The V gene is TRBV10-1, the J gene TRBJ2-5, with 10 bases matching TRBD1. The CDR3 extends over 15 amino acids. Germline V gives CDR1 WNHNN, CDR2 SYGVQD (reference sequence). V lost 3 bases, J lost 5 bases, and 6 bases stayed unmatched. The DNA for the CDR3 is TGCGCCAGCAGTGACGGACAGGGGGGGGGCGAGACCCAGTACTTC. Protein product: CASSDGQGGGETQYF.